This T cell receptor (beta chain) derives from a study of beta chain features in type 1 diabetes. Notes on the study in general: HLA influence on TCRB rearrangement stayed unresolved here.

Concerning this clone: Its specificity is not known.

The investigators reverse transcribed all of the isolated RNA, so they sequenced expressed TCRB transcripts. Clones were read by immunoSEQ multiplex PCR, and TCRdb kept only the in-frame ones, dropping some. This table holds 35,000 to 50,000 clones, approximately 51% found once. This clonotype was sampled from a woman younger than 45 in good health. Sequencing was performed on stem cell memory CD4+ T cells from blood.

CDR3 coding DNA: TGTGCCAGCAGTTACGCAAGCGGGAGTGGGGAGACCCAGTACTTC. It codes for CASSYASGSGETQYF. This sequence joins TRBV6-5 and TRBJ2-5, with 8 bases fitting TRBD2. Germline V CDR1 and CDR2: MNHEY, SVGAGI. The J segment lost 5 bases and the V segment lost 2 bases, leaving 7 bases of the junction unmatched. The CDR3 loop spans 15 amino acids.